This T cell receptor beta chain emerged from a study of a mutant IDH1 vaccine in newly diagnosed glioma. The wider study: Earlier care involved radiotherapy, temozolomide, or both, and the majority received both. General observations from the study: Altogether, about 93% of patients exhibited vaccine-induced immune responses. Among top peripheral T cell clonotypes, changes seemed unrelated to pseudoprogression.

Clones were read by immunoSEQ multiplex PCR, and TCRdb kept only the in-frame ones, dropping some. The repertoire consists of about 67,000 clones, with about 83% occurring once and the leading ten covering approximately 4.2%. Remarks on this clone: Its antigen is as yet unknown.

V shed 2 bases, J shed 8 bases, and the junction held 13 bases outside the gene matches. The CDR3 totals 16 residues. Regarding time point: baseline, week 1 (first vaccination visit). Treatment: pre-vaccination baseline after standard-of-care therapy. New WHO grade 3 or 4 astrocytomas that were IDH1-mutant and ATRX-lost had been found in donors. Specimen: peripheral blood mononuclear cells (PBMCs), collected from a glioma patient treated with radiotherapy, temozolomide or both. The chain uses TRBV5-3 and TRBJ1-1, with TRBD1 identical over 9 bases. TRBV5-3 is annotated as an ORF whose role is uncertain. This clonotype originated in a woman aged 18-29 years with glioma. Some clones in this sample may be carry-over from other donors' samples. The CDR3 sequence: CARSFGGQGMKCEAFF. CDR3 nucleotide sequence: TGTGCCAGAAGCTTTGGAGGACAGGGGATGAAATGCGAAGCTTTCTTT.